Described below is a single TCR beta chain sequence and its context. The target antigen is unknown. The data originate from a study of CD8+ T cells in alopecia areata. Looking at the study overall: Tofacitinib therapy took 6 to 18 months; 6 months off drug came after. The investigators scored severity in treated patients by the percentage of affected scalp area. Study outcomes and limitations: Mice showed TCR sharing more clearly than patients did, possibly owing to HLA.

This sample's treatment: oral pan-JAK inhibitor, 5-10 mg twice daily. Alopecia areata patients had lesional scalp punch biopsies and peripheral blood taken from them. Extraction and reverse transcription of RNA yielded cDNA as the sequencing template. Sequencing was performed with immunoSEQ multiplex PCR; in TCRdb, only in-frame clones are kept and a portion is missing. The table has under 150,000 clones, 56% seen once. This TCR was sampled from a human donor with alopecia areata. The sample consisted of CD4+ T cells sorted from blood, taken at week 24, from a patient treated with tofacitinib.

The CDR3 DNA reads as TGCGCCAGCAGCTTGGACGAATCTAGCGGGGGCAATGAGCAGTTCTTC. Its protein product is CASSLDESSGGNEQFF. The V gene is TRBV5-1, the J gene TRBJ2-1; 10 nucleotides line up with TRBD2. The CDR3 totals 16 residues. J was trimmed by 6 bases and V by 0 bases; bases with no gene match: 6. CDR1 SGHRS and CDR2 YFSETQ come from the germline V gene.